A selection of T cell receptor beta chains follows, all from one sample in a study of blood T cells in healthy people across ages. Each CDR3 protein is one row after TCRdb ran MiXCR on the 5' RACE reads. The sample records over 1.5 million distinct CDR3 sequences, just under 50% being singletons. Source material: blood. Source of these receptors: a middle-aged woman in good health. CDR3s include the opening cysteine and the closing phenylalanine or tryptophan. D genes are given only for firm matches. Some rows have no size entry. The others give once, few or many, or a class for an expanded clone.

TRBV6-5,once,.,TRBJ2-1,TGTGCCAGCAGTTACACCGGAATCCAGGGGAATGAGCGGTTCTTC,CASSYTGIQGNERFF
TRBV28,.,TRBD2,TRBJ2-7,TGTGCCAGCAGTGGCCGGGGAATCAACGGGACTAGCTTTCTGTACGAGCAGTACTTC,CASSGRGINGTSFLYEQYF
TRBV7-8,.,TRBD1,TRBJ2-1,TGTGCCAGCAGCTCGAAGCCCCGGGACAGGGCCTACAATGAGCAGTTCTTC,CASSSKPRDRAYNEQFF
TRBV12-3/TRBV12-4,.,.,TRBJ2-3,TGTGCCAGCAGTCCGGACGATGGCACAGATACGCAGTATTTT,CASSPDDGTDTQYF
TRBV10-2,.,TRBD1,TRBJ2-7,TGCGCCAGGACCCTAAAACTACTCCGGGACAGGGGGCTAAGGAACGAGCAGTACTTC,CARTLKLLRDRGLRNEQYF
TRBV4-3,.,.,TRBJ2-5,TGCGCCAGCAGCCAAGATCTGGGCGGGGTCCCAGAGACCCAGTACTTC,CASSQDLGGVPETQYF
TRBV7-9,.,.,TRBJ2-1,TGTGCCAGCAGCCACGACGGTTTTGAGCAGTTCTTC,CASSHDGFEQFF
TRBV6-4,.,TRBD2,TRBJ2-3,TGTGCCAGTAGTATAGCGGGGGAGCCCACAGATACGCAGTATTTT,CASSIAGEPTDTQYF
TRBV28,.,TRBD1,TRBJ1-4,TGTGCCAGCAGCCTTTACAGGGGTAGTGAAAAACTGTTTTTT,CASSLYRGSEKLFF
TRBV7-6,few,TRBD2,TRBJ2-3,TGTGCCAGCAGCGTTAGCGGGGGGCTAAGCACAGATACGCAGTATTTT,CASSVSGGLSTDTQYF
TRBV10-3,.,.,TRBJ2-1,TGTGCCATCAGTGGGGGGCGGGGGCCACCCAATGAGCAGTTCTTC,CAISGGRGPPNEQFF
TRBV7-9,.,TRBD2,TRBJ2-5,TGTGCCAGCGAAACCCGGGGGGGGGCTCCTGTTGAGCAGTACTTC,CASETRGGAPVEQYF
TRBV6-2/TRBV6-3,few,.,TRBJ2-1,TGTGCCAGCTGGCAAGCCAGCTCCTACAATGAGCAGTTCTTC,CASWQASSYNEQFF
TRBV28,once,TRBD1,TRBJ2-7,TGTGCCAGCAGCCACGAAGGGACAGGATCTGACTACGAGCAGTACTTC,CASSHEGTGSDYEQYF
TRBV2,once,.,TRBJ2-1,TGTGCCAGCAGGATAAATGAGCAGTTCTTC,CASRINEQFF
TRBV14,.,.,TRBJ2-5,TGTGCCAGCAGCCAATACGGAGCTCGGGGGGAGACCCAGTACTTC,CASSQYGARGETQYF
TRBV4-2,.,TRBD2,TRBJ2-7,TGTGCCAGCAGCCGTGGGACTAGGGACGACGAGCAGTACTTC,CASSRGTRDDEQYF
TRBV14,.,.,TRBJ1-5,TGTGCCAGCAGCCTGTGGGCCGGACAGCCTCAGCATTTT,CASSLWAGQPQHF
TRBV20-1,.,.,TRBJ1-1,TGCAGTGCTAGACGGCGTGGCACTGAAGCTTTCTTT,CSARRRGTEAFF
TRBV12-3/TRBV12-4,.,.,TRBJ2-5,TGTGCCAGCAGTTTAGCGCTAGGTCTAGGCCAGGGTGTTCAAGAGACCCAGTACTTC,CASSLALGLGQGVQETQYF
TRBV20-1,.,TRBD2,TRBJ2-1,TGCAGTGCTAGATACATAAGGACTAGGTCAGGCAATGAGCAGTTCTTC,CSARYIRTRSGNEQFF
TRBV27,.,.,TRBJ2-6,TGTGCCAGCGGGGCCCCCTCTGGGGCCAACGTCCTGACTTTC,CASGAPSGANVLTF
TRBV7-2,few,.,TRBJ2-7,TGTGCCAGCAGCTTAATGGTCGATACAGGGAGCGAGCAGTACTTC,CASSLMVDTGSEQYF
TRBV14,.,.,TRBJ2-5,TGTGCCAGCAGCCCGAGAGAAAAAAGGGAGACCCAGTACTTC,CASSPREKRETQYF
TRBV6-1,.,.,TRBJ1-4,TGTGCCAGCAGTATGGTTCCGACTAATGAAAAACTGTTTTTT,CASSMVPTNEKLFF
TRBV6-6,few,.,TRBJ1-5,TGTGCCAGCAAGCAGGGAGATAATCAGCCCCAGCATTTT,CASKQGDNQPQHF
TRBV27,few,.,TRBJ1-5,TGTGCCAGCAGCCACGGGGCAGTTAATAGCAATCAGCCCCAGCATTTT,CASSHGAVNSNQPQHF
TRBV4-2,few,TRBD1,TRBJ1-2,TGTGCCAGCAGCCAAGGTATGGGGACAGTCTATGGCTACACCTTC,CASSQGMGTVYGYTF
TRBV28,.,.,TRBJ2-7,TGTGCCAGCACCGGTATGTCCTGGGGGGAGCAGTACTTC,CASTGMSWGEQYF
TRBV24-1,.,.,TRBJ1-2,TGTGCCATCATGTCCCCTCCCTATGGCTACACCTTC,CAIMSPPYGYTF